This T cell receptor (beta chain) was sequenced in a study of Graves' ophthalmopathy and Graves' hyperthyroidism. Whole-study findings and limits: Blood shared most expanded thyroid clonotypes above 0.001 frequency.

Concerning this clonotype itself: Its antigen is not known.

Enrolled hyperthyroidism patients had a new diagnosis, a duration under 2 months, and an age of 18 to 65. Patients were diagnosed from clinical symptoms, serum thyroxine, TRAb, thyroid ultrasound and orbital computed tomography. Germline-derived CDR1 and CDR2 are MNHEY and SVGEGT. CDR3 length equals 16 residues. V lost 6 bases, J lost 0 bases, and 17 bases lay in between. Researchers took RNA transcripts and amplified TCR beta CDR3 regions from them. Second-round multiplex PCR followed a first-round RT-PCR using HTBI primers. TCRdb redid the calling of the multiplex PCR reads with MiXCR, one entry per CDR3 protein. The top ten hold roughly 11% of the sample, which has more than 1,000,000 distinct CDR3 sequences, 35% to 40% seen once.

The TCR comes from an adult man with Graves' hyperthyroidism. Sequencing was performed on peripheral blood or thyroid tissue (not recorded which). This rearrangement joins TRBV6-2 or TRBV6-3 to TRBJ1-1; D not resolved. The CDR3 nucleotides read TGTGCCAGCAGCATGGGAAGAGGGAAAATGAACACTGAAGCTTTCTTT. The encoded protein is CASSMGRGKMNTEAFF.